This is a list of T cell receptor beta chains from one sample in a study of cytomegalovirus exposure and HLA in healthy donors. Profiling relied on immunoSEQ multiplex PCR, and the TCRdb table lists in-frame clones only, not all of them. The sample holds 120,000 or so clones, around 73% seen once. Material for sequencing was PBMCs. The receptor source for this set is a woman in her thirties or forties in good health and CMV-seropositive. Both conserved end residues are part of each CDR3. Each record gives: clone size, J gene, CDR3 length, D gene, V gene, CDR3 DNA, CDR3 protein. A D gene is named only where the DNA matches it firmly. Clone size is not always given. Where it is, it says once, few, many or a class for expanded clones.

-,TRBJ2-7,14,-,TRBV19,TGTGCCAGTAGTATAGGCCGACAGGACTACGAGCAGTACTTC,CASSIGRQDYEQYF
-,TRBJ1-5,14,-,TRBV11-1,TGTGCCAGCAGCTTAGGCGGGGGATCTCAGCCCCAGCATTTT,CASSLGGGSQPQHF
few,TRBJ2-2,16,-,TRBV4-1,TGCGCCAGCAGCCAAGGAGGAACAGGGACGATCGGGGAGCTGTTTTTT,CASSQGGTGTIGELFF
-,TRBJ2-3,13,-,TRBV5-6,TGTGCCAGCAGCTTGGTAGAGAAAGATACGCAGTATTTT,CASSLVEKDTQYF
-,TRBJ1-3,13,-,TRBV2,TGTGCCAGCAGTTTCGCTAGAGGAAACACCATATATTTT,CASSFARGNTIYF
-,TRBJ1-1,14,-,TRBV5-1,TGCGCCAGCAGCCCCTTAGCGGGGATCACTGAAGCTTTCTTT,CASSPLAGITEAFF
few,TRBJ1-5,14,-,TRBV6-5,TGTGCCAGCAGTCGATCAACAGGGCATCAGCCCCAGCATTTT,CASSRSTGHQPQHF
-,TRBJ1-5,13,-,TRBV15,TGTGCCACCAGCAGGGGGGGATGGGAGCCCCAGCATTTT,CATSRGGWEPQHF
-,TRBJ1-4,15,-,TRBV5-1,TGCGCCAGCAGCCCCGACAGTGCAACTAATGAAAAACTGTTTTTT,CASSPDSATNEKLFF
-,TRBJ1-2,16,TRBD1,TRBV4-3,TGCGCCAGCAGCCAAGAGGGGACAGGAGTTTTCTATGGCTACACCTTC,CASSQEGTGVFYGYTF
once,TRBJ1-2,15,-,TRBV7-2,TGTGCCAGCAGCCCGACCAGGGTAATGGGCTATGGCTACACCTTC,CASSPTRVMGYGYTF
-,TRBJ1-2,11,-,TRBV12-5,TGTGCTAGTGGTTCCTCCGGGGGCTACACCTTC,CASGSSGGYTF
once,TRBJ2-2,17,TRBD2,TRBV4-3,TGCGCCAGCAGCCAAGAAAGCGGGGGGCGGGGCACCGGGGAGCTGTTTTTT,CASSQESGGRGTGELFF
few,TRBJ1-1,14,-,TRBV6-5,TGTGCCAGCAGTTACGGGACAAGGAACACTGAAGCTTTCTTT,CASSYGTRNTEAFF
-,TRBJ1-3,11,-,TRBV19,TGTGCCAGTACTGGCGGAAACACCATATATTTT,CASTGGNTIYF